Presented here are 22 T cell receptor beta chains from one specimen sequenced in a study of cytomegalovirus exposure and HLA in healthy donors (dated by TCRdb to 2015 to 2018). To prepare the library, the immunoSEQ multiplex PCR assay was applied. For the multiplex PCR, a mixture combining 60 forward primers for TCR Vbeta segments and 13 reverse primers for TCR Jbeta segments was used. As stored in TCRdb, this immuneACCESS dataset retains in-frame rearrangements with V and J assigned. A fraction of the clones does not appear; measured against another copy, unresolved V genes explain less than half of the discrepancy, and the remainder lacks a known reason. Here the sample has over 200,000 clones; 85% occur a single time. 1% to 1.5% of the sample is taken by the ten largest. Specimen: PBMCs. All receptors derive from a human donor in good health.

CDR3 sequence reads: CASSRTPGQRKGYEQYF. Written as DNA, the CDR3 is TGCGCCAGCAGCAGAACTCCGGGACAAAGGAAAGGCTACGAGCAGTACTTC. The rearrangement links TRBV5-1 to TRBJ2-7, with D perhaps matching TRBD1 (6 bases). The V gene's germline CDR1 is SGHRS and CDR2 YFSETQ. This CDR3 contains 17 residues. The germline V and J ends were trimmed by 4 bases and 3 bases, with 23 bases remaining between them.

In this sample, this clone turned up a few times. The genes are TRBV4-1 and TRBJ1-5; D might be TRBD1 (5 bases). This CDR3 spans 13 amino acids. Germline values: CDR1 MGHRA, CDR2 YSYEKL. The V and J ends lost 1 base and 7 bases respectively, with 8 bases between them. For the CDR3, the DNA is TGCGCCAGCAGCCAAGGTTCAGGGCAGCCCCAGCATTTT. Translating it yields CASSQGSGQPQHF.

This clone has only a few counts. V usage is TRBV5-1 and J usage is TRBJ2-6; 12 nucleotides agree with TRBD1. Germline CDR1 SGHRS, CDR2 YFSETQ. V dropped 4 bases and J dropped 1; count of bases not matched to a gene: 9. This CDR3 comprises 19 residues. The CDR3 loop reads CASSPPRDRGLSGANVLTF. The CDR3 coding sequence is TGCGCCAGCAGCCCACCCCGGGACAGGGGGCTTTCTGGGGCCAACGTCCTGACTTTC.

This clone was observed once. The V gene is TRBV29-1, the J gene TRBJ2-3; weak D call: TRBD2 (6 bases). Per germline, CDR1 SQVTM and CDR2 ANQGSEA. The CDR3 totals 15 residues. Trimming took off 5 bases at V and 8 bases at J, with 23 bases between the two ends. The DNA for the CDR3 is TGCAGCGTTCGGGGAGCGGCTAGCGATGTCGGTACGCAGTATTTT. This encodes CSVRGAASDVGTQYF.

CDR3 nucleotide sequence: TGCGCCAGCAGCCAAGCCAGATATAATGAAAAACTGTTTTTT. Protein: CASSQARYNEKLFF. V gene TRBV4-1 combines with J gene TRBJ1-4; D ambiguous. The CDR3 extends over 14 amino acids. Germline loops: CDR1 MGHRA, CDR2 YSYEKL. The V and J ends lost 1 base and 4 bases respectively, with 7 bases between them.

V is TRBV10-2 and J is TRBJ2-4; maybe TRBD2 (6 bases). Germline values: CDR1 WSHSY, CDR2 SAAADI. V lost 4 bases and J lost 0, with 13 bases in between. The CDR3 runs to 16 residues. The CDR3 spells CASSAGSGLAKNIQYF. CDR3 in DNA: TGCGCCAGCAGTGCGGGTAGCGGTTTAGCCAAAAACATTCAGTACTTC.

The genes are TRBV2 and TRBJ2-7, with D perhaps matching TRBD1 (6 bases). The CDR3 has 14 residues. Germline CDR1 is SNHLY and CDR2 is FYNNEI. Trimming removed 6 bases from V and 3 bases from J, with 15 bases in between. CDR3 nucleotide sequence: TGTGCCAGCAGACCGGGACACACGAACTACGAGCAGTACTTC. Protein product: CASRPGHTNYEQYF.

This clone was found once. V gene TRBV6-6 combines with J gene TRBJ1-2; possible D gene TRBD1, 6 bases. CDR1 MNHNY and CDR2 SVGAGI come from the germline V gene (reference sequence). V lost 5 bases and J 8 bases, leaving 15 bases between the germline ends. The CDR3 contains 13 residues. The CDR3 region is CASSTGSLWGYTF. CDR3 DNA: TGTGCCAGCAGTACAGGGTCCCTCTGGGGCTACACCTTC.

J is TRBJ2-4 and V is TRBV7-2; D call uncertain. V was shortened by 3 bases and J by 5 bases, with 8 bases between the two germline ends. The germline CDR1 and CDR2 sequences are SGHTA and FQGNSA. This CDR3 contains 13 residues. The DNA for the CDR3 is TGTGCCAGCAGCTTCGAGGCCCAAAACATTCAGTACTTC. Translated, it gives CASSFEAQNIQYF. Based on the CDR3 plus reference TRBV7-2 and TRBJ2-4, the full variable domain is GAGVSQSPSNKVTEKGKDVELRCDPISGHTALYWYRQSLGQGLEFLIYFQGNSAPDKSGLPSDRFSAERTGGSVSTLTIQRTQQEDSAVYLCASSFEAQNIQYFGAGTRLSVL.

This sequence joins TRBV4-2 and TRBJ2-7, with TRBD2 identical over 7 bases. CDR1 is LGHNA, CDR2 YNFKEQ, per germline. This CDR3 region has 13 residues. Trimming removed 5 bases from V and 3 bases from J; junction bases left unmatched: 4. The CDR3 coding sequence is TGTGCCAGCAGCTCTAGCGGATTCTACGAGCAGTACTTC. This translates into CASSSSGFYEQYF.

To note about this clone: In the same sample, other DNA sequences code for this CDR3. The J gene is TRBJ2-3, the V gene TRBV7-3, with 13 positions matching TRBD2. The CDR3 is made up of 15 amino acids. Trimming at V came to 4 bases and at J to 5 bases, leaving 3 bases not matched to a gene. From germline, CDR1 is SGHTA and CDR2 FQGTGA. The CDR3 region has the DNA TGTGCCAGCAGCTCAGGACTAGCGGGAGTAGATACGCAGTATTTT. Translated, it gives CASSSGLAGVDTQYF.

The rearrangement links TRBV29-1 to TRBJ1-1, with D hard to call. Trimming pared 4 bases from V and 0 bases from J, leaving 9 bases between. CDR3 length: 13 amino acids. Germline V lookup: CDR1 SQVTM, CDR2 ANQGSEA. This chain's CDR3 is CSVGPRLNTEAFF. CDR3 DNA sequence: TGCAGCGTTGGGCCCCGATTGAACACTGAAGCTTTCTTT.

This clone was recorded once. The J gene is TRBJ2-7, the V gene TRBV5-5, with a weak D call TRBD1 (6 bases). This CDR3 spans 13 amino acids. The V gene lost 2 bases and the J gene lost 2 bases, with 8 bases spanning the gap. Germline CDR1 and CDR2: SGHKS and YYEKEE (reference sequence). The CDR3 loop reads CASSFQGTYEQYF. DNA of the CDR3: TGTGCCAGCAGCTTTCAGGGGACCTACGAGCAGTACTTC.

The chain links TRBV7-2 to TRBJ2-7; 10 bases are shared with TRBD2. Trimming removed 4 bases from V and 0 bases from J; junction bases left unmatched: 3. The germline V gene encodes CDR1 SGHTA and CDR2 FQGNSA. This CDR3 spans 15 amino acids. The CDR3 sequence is CASSWGTSASYEQYF. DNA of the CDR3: TGTGCCAGCAGCTGGGGGACTAGCGCCTCCTACGAGCAGTACTTC.

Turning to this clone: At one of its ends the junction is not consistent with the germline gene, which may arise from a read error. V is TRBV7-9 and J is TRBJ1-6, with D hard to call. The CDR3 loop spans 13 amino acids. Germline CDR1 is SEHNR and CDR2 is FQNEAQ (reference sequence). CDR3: CSSSNDGNSPLHF. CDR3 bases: TGTTCCAGCAGCAACGACGGGAATTCACCCCTCCACTTT.

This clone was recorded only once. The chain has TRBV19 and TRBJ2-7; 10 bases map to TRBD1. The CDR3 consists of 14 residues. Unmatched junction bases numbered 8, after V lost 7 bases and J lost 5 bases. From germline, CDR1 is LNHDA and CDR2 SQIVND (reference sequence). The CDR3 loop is CASTRTGTGDEQYF. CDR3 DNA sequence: TGTGCCAGTACCCGGACCGGGACAGGGGACGAGCAGTACTTC.

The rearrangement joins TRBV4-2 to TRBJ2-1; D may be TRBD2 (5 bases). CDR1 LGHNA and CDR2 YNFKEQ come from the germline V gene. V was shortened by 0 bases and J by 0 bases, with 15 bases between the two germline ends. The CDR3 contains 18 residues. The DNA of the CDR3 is TGTGCCAGCAGCCAAGATTTCATCGGGGAAAGCTCCTACAATGAGCAGTTCTTC. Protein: CASSQDFIGESSYNEQFF.

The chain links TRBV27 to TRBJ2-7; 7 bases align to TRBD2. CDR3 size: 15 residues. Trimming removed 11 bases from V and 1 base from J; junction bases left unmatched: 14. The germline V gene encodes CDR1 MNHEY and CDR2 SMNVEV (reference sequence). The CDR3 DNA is TGTGCCTCTAGATTCGCTAGCGGAATATCCTACGAGCAGTACTTC. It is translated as CASRFASGISYEQYF.

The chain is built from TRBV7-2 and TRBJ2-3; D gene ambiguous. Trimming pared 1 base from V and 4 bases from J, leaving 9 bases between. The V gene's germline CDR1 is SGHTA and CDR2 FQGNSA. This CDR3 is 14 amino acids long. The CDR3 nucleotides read TGTGCCAGCAGCTTAGGCGGCTTGGCAGATACGCAGTATTTT. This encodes CASSLGGLADTQYF.

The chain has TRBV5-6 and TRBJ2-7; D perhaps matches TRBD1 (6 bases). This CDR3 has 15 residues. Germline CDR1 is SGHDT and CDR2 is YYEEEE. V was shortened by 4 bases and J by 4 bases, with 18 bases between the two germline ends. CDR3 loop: CASSTLPGVGYEQYF. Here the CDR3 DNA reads TGTGCCAGCAGCACCCTGCCAGGGGTGGGATACGAGCAGTACTTC.

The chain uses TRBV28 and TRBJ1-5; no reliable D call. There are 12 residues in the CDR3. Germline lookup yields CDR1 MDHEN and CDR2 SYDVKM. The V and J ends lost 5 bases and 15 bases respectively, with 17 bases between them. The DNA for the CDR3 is TGTGCCAGCAGTCCTAACTCACGCTTAATGCATTTT. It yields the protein CASSPNSRLMHF.

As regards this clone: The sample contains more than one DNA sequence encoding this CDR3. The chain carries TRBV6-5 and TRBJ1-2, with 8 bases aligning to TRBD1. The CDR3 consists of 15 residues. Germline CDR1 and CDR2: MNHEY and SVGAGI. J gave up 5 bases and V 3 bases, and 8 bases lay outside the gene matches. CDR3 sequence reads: CASSYRGTGAYGYTF. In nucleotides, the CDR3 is TGTGCCAGCAGTTATAGAGGGACAGGAGCGTATGGCTACACCTTC.